The next 21 T cell receptor beta chains were all read from a single sample in a study of cytomegalovirus exposure and HLA in healthy donors. Here immunoSEQ multiplex PCR was the method, and the copy in TCRdb shows in-frame clones only, minus some. The sample holds about 240,000 clones, 80% to 90% seen once. The sample comprised PBMCs. The receptor source for this set is a man in his late teens or twenties in good health and CMV-seronegative.

The V gene is TRBV7-2, the J gene TRBJ2-1, with 13 bases matching TRBD2. The CDR3 length is 16 residues. V shed 2 bases, J shed 9 bases, and the junction held 7 bases outside the gene matches. Germline CDR1 SGHTA, CDR2 FQGNSA. The CDR3 DNA follows: TGTGCCAGCAGCTTACGACTAGCGGGAGGACGGGTTGAGCAGTTCTTC. This translates into CASSLRLAGGRVEQFF.

The chain combines TRBV29-1 with TRBJ2-7, with a tentative D call TRBD1 (5 bases). The CDR3 is made up of 15 amino acids. V was shortened by 1 base and J by 3 bases, with 16 bases between the two germline ends. Germline CDR1 and CDR2: SQVTM and ANQGSEA. The CDR3 nucleotides read TGCAGCGTTGAAGTTTTTGACAGCTTAAACTACGAGCAGTACTTC. Protein: CSVEVFDSLNYEQYF.

The rearrangement links TRBV7-3 to TRBJ2-1; D not resolved. V dropped 1 base and J dropped 10 bases, with 11 bases sitting between them. This CDR3 has 13 amino acids. The germline CDR1 and CDR2 sequences are SGHTA and FQGTGA. The CDR3 DNA reads TGTGCCAGCAGCTTAAGTCTGCCTACGGAGCAGTTCTTC. This sequence encodes CASSLSLPTEQFF. Looking up the rest from reference TRBV7-3 and TRBJ2-1 gives the full variable domain: GAGVSQTPSNKVTEKGKYVELRCDPISGHTALYWYRQSLGQGPEFLIYFQGTGAADDSGLPNDRFFAVRPEGSVSTLKIQRTERGDSAVYLCASSLSLPTEQFFGPGTRLTVL.

CDR3 protein: CASSLGSSGGANVLTF. In DNA form, the CDR3 reads TGCGCCAGCAGCTTGGGAAGTTCAGGAGGGGCCAACGTCCTGACTTTC. The rearrangement uses TRBV5-1 and TRBJ2-6; D gene ambiguous. Trimming removed 0 bases from V and 4 bases from J, with 11 bases in between. This CDR3 has 16 residues. Per germline, CDR1 SGHRS and CDR2 YFSETQ.

About this clone itself: Mismatch with germline at one junction end may stem from a read error. CDR3 DNA sequence: TGCAGTGCTAGCAGCCTAGCGGAAGACTTC. Translation gives CSASSLAEDF. This sequence joins TRBV20-1 and TRBJ2-7; TRBD2 matches 7 bases. Looked up from germline, CDR1 is DFQATT and CDR2 is SNEGSKA (reference sequence). There are 10 residues in the CDR3.

V usage is TRBV28 and J usage is TRBJ2-5; a possible D gene is TRBD2 (6 bases). The V end lost 5 bases, the J end lost 2 bases, and 12 bases lay between the germline ends. CDR1 and CDR2 (germline): MDHEN, SYDVKM. The CDR3 consists of 14 residues. CDR3: CASSLPGGQETQYF. CDR3 sequence (DNA): TGTGCCAGCAGTCTTCCCGGGGGACAAGAGACCCAGTACTTC.

For the CDR3, the DNA is TGTGCCAGCAGCCAGGGGGCCTACGAGCAGTACTTC. It is translated as CASSQGAYEQYF. J is TRBJ2-7 and V is TRBV28; 7 bases agree with TRBD1. The CDR3 is 12 amino acids. V lost 6 bases, J lost 2 bases, and 1 base stayed unmatched. The germline V gene encodes CDR1 MDHEN and CDR2 SYDVKM. Together with reference TRBV28 and TRBJ2-7, the CDR3 gives the full variable domain: DVKVTQSSRYLVKRTGEKVFLECVQDMDHENMFWYRQDPGLGLRLIYFSYDVKMKEKGDIPEGYSVSREKKERFSLILESASTNQTSMYLCASSQGAYEQYFGPGTRLTVT.

This clone has just one count. The J gene is TRBJ2-5, the V gene TRBV4-3; TRBD2 matches 8 bases. The CDR3 consists of 15 residues. In germline, CDR1 is LGHNA, CDR2 YSLEER. The junction had 5 bases not matched to a gene; V was cut back by 4 bases and J by 1 base. The CDR3 region is CASSRTRGAQETQYF. In DNA form, the CDR3 reads TGCGCCAGCAGCCGAACGCGGGGGGCCCAAGAGACCCAGTACTTC.

This sequence joins TRBV10-1 and TRBJ2-1; 7 positions agree with TRBD2. The CDR3 is 13 amino acids. J lost 5 bases, V lost 4 bases, and 2 bases had no gene match. The germline V gene has CDR1 WNHNN and CDR2 SYGVQD (reference sequence). The CDR3 sequence: CASSAGGNNEQFF. The CDR3 DNA reads TGCGCCAGCAGTGCGGGGGGAAACAATGAGCAGTTCTTC.

The chain couples TRBV5-4 to TRBJ1-1; D is ambiguous. Germline CDR1 SGHNT, CDR2 YYREEE (reference sequence). Trimming removed 1 base from V and 6 bases from J, with 13 bases in between. The CDR3 is 14 residues long. The CDR3 nucleotides are TGTGCCAGCAGCTTGTATAGACTGGGAGCTGAAGCTTTCTTT. Protein product: CASSLYRLGAEAFF.

In this sample, this clone turned up a few times. The V gene is TRBV28, the J gene TRBJ1-6, with D perhaps TRBD1 (5 bases). The CDR3 sequence is 13 residues long. Trimming took off 7 bases at V and 13 bases at J, with 17 bases between the two ends. Germline V gives CDR1 MDHEN, CDR2 SYDVKM. The CDR3 DNA reads as TGTGCCAGCATGGGGCCAGGTTCGTCGCCCCTCCACTTT. This encodes CASMGPGSSPLHF.

The V call is TRBV7-3, the J call TRBJ2-3; D is possibly TRBD2 (5 bases). Germline CDR1 SGHTA, CDR2 FQGTGA. This CDR3 contains 14 residues. V lost 5 bases, J lost 2 bases, and 11 bases lay in between. CDR3 residues: CASSVDGDTDTQYF. The CDR3 DNA follows: TGTGCCAGCAGCGTAGACGGGGACACAGATACGCAGTATTTT.

The chain links TRBV14 to TRBJ2-7, with 7 bases lining up with TRBD1. This CDR3 is 15 amino acids long. Germline loops: CDR1 SGHDN, CDR2 FVKESK. Trimming cost V 5 bases and J 1 base; bases outside gene matches: 8. The CDR3 coding sequence is TGTGCCAGCAGCGCACAGGGGTTCCCATCCTACGAGCAGTACTTC. This translates into CASSAQGFPSYEQYF.

The chain couples TRBV6-5 to TRBJ2-7; D is possibly TRBD2 (7 bases). There are 15 residues in the CDR3. Germline CDR1 reads MNHEY; CDR2 reads SVGAGI. The V end lost 3 bases, the J end lost 2 bases, and 14 bases lay between the germline ends. CDR3 nucleotides: TGTGCCAGCAGTTATACGGGGGGCGACCCCTACGAGCAGTACTTC. It translates to CASSYTGGDPYEQYF.

The chain combines TRBV5-4 with TRBJ1-2, with D tentatively TRBD1 (5 bases). The CDR3 spans 14 residues. The V end was cut by 0 bases, the J end by 2 bases, with 8 bases between. Germline CDR1 is SGHNT and CDR2 is YYREEE (reference sequence). As DNA, the CDR3 is TGTGCCAGCAGCTTGGATCAGGGAAACTATGGCTACACCTTC. Residues: CASSLDQGNYGYTF.

The J gene is TRBJ2-3, the V gene TRBV5-8; D may be TRBD2 (6 bases). V was clipped by 0 bases and J by 5 bases, with 7 bases between them. The CDR3 runs 13 residues. Germline lookup yields CDR1 SGHTS and CDR2 YDEGEE. Here the CDR3 reads CASSLGGEDTQYF. CDR3 in DNA: TGTGCCAGCAGCTTGGGGGGGGAAGATACGCAGTATTTT.

The chain employs TRBV5-6 and TRBJ2-7; D gene ambiguous. V was trimmed by 4 bases and J by 0 bases, leaving 14 bases between them. The length of the CDR3 is 15 residues. CDR1 is SGHDT, CDR2 YYEEEE, per germline. Here the CDR3 DNA reads TGTGCCAGCAGCGCCCCCGACGGCGGCTCCTACGAGCAGTACTTC. Its translation: CASSAPDGGSYEQYF. The entire variable domain, with the rest obtained from reference TRBV5-6 and TRBJ2-7, is as follows: DAGVTQSPTHLIKTRGQQVTLRCSPKSGHDTVSWYQQALGQGPQFIFQYYEEEERQRGNFPDRFSGHQFPNYSSELNVNALLLGDSALYLCASSAPDGGSYEQYFGPGTRLTVT.

This chain joins TRBV25-1 and TRBJ1-2; 7 positions agree with TRBD1. The germline CDR1 and CDR2 sequences are MGHDK and SYGVNS. Trimming removed 1 base from V and 8 bases from J; junction bases left unmatched: 4. The length of the CDR3 is 13 residues. Here the CDR3 reads CASSESGGLGYTF. The CDR3 DNA reads as TGTGCCAGCAGTGAATCAGGGGGGCTAGGCTACACCTTC.

The chain has TRBV6-4 and TRBJ1-5; D possibly corresponds to TRBD1 (5 bases). Trimming took off 4 bases at V and 7 bases at J, with 23 bases between the two ends. Germline CDR1 reads MRHNA; CDR2 reads SNTAGT. This CDR3 is built from 17 residues. The CDR3 sequence is CASSVPPRGGAGQPQHF. CDR3 in DNA: TGTGCCAGCAGTGTCCCGCCTCGGGGGGGAGCGGGACAGCCCCAGCATTTT.

The V and J genes are TRBV21-1 and TRBJ1-1. TRBV21-1 corresponds to a pseudogene. CDR3 size: 12 residues. CDR3 region: CGLGRENTEAFF. The CDR3 DNA sequence: TGTGGTCTAGGGAGGGAGAACACTGAAGCTTTCTTT.

This clone was seen a handful of times. DNA for the CDR3: TGTGCCAGCAGCTTACGGGACAGGCCCCCTCTTAGGAACACCATATATTTT. Amino acid sequence: CASSLRDRPPLRNTIYF. The gene calls are TRBV7-9 and TRBJ1-3; the match to TRBD1 covers 8 bases. The V segment lost 2 bases and the J segment 7 bases; nucleotides outside the gene matches: 13. Germline V lookup: CDR1 SEHNR, CDR2 FQNEAQ (reference sequence). CDR3 length equals 17 residues.